Listed here are 7 T cell receptor beta chains from one sample, sequenced in a study of blood T cell repertoires in COVID-19. TCRdb's table, derived via immunoSEQ multiplex PCR, lists solely in-frame clones and lacks some. The sample records about 270,000 clones, approximately 89% being singletons. The sequenced sample was PBMCs or T cells enriched from blood (not recorded which). The receptors were gathered from a woman aged 18-29 years who had recovered from COVID-19.

This chain uses TRBV7-8 with TRBJ2-5, with 10 bases identical to TRBD2. Germline assignment: CDR1 SGHVS and CDR2 FQNEAQ. V shed 1 base, J shed 5 bases, and the junction held 1 base outside the gene matches. The CDR3 length is 14 residues. CDR3 coding DNA: TGTGCCAGCAGCTTAGTACTAGCGGGGGAGACCCAGTACTTC. Translating gives CASSLVLAGETQYF.

The chain is built from TRBV7-9 and TRBJ1-4; D remains unclear. Germline CDR1 is SEHNR and CDR2 is FQNEAQ (reference sequence). Between the trimmed V and J ends, which lost 5 bases and 5 bases, there was a span of 15 bases. CDR3 length: 15 residues. The DNA for the CDR3 is TGTGCCAGCAGCCCCTCGGGTAGGCCCAATGAAAAACTGTTTTTT. Amino acids: CASSPSGRPNEKLFF. The whole variable domain, filled in from reference TRBV7-9 and TRBJ1-4, reads DTGVSQNPRHKITKRGQNVTFRCDPISEHNRLYWYRQTLGQGPEFLTYFQNEAQLEKSRLLSDRFSAERPKGSFSTLEIQRTEQGDSAMYLCASSPSGRPNEKLFFGSGTQLSVL.

This chain uses TRBV10-3 with TRBJ2-1, with D possibly matching TRBD2 (5 bases). Germline CDR1 and CDR2: ENHRY and SYGVKD. The CDR3 totals 15 residues. V lost 0 bases and J lost 1, with 7 bases in between. Here the CDR3 reads CAISESRGSYNEQFF. The CDR3 coding sequence is TGTGCCATCAGTGAGTCGCGAGGGTCCTACAATGAGCAGTTCTTC.

This rearrangement joins TRBV5-1 to TRBJ2-7, with D perhaps matching TRBD1 (6 bases). The germline V and J ends were trimmed by 2 bases and 0 bases, with 12 bases remaining between them. The length of the CDR3 is 15 residues. In germline, CDR1 is SGHRS, CDR2 YFSETQ. The CDR3 loop is CASSFGDKSSYEQYF. CDR3 sequence (DNA): TGCGCCAGCAGCTTCGGGGACAAAAGCTCCTACGAGCAGTACTTC.

This clone was seen only once. V usage is TRBV5-1 and J usage is TRBJ2-3, with TRBD2 matching over 8 bases. Per the germline V gene, CDR1 is SGHRS and CDR2 is YFSETQ. The CDR3 runs to 15 residues. V shed 3 bases and J 6 bases; nucleotides not matched to a gene: 9. The CDR3, as DNA: TGCGCCAGCAGCTCCGGGGTAGCGGGAATGGATACGCAGTATTTT. This sequence encodes CASSSGVAGMDTQYF.

J is TRBJ1-1 and V is TRBV27; D might be TRBD1 (5 bases). This CDR3 spans 13 amino acids. Germline loops: CDR1 MNHEY, CDR2 SMNVEV (reference sequence). CDR3 nucleotide sequence: TGTGCAACAGTTTTCGGGGGTGGCACTGAAGCTTTCTTT. This translates into CATVFGGGTEAFF.

The rearrangement uses TRBV27 and TRBJ1-5; TRBD1 might be the D (5 bases). V lost 3 bases and J lost 5, with 11 bases in between. The CDR3 length is 14 residues. CDR1 and CDR2 from the germline V gene are MNHEY and SMNVEV (reference sequence). Here the CDR3 reads CASSFGGWDQPQHF. The CDR3 DNA reads as TGTGCCAGCAGTTTCGGGGGTTGGGATCAGCCCCAGCATTTT.